These T cell receptor beta chains were read from a single sample in a study of shared clonotypes between healthy human individuals. Using immunoSEQ multiplex PCR, the repertoire was profiled, and TCRdb retains in-frame clones only, with some absent. The repertoire has over 2 million clones, around 95% of them found once; the top ten carry 0.1% to 0.15%. The sample taken for sequencing was naive CD4+ T cells sorted from blood. The receptors derive from a man aged 18 to 35 in good health. Both conserved end residues are part of each CDR3. Each record gives: V gene, J gene, clone size, D gene, CDR3 protein, CDR3 DNA. D genes are given only for firm matches. Expanded clones get a size class; other rows say once, few or many, or leave the size out.

v_gene: TRBV5-4
j_gene: TRBJ2-3
abundance: -
d_gene: TRBD2
CDR3aa: CASSPTSGREAQYF
CDR3nt: TGTGCCAGCAGCCCGACTAGCGGTCGGGAGGCGCAGTATTTT

v_gene: TRBV9
j_gene: TRBJ1-4
abundance: -
d_gene: -
CDR3aa: CASSVGSGAGEKLFF
CDR3nt: TGTGCCAGCAGCGTAGGGTCGGGGGCAGGTGAAAAACTGTTTTTT

v_gene: TRBV11-2
j_gene: TRBJ1-3
abundance: -
d_gene: TRBD1
CDR3aa: CASSSWTGDSGNTIYF
CDR3nt: TGTGCCAGCAGCTCCTGGACAGGGGACTCTGGAAACACCATATATTTT

v_gene: TRBV19
j_gene: TRBJ2-5
abundance: -
d_gene: TRBD2
CDR3aa: CASSIQGGRGETQYF
CDR3nt: TGTGCCAGTAGTATTCAGGGAGGGCGCGGGGAGACCCAGTACTTC

v_gene: TRBV7-2
j_gene: TRBJ1-5
abundance: -
d_gene: -
CDR3aa: CASSLGGPSIRSNQPQHF
CDR3nt: TGTGCCAGCAGCTTAGGCGGACCATCGATAAGGAGCAATCAGCCCCAGCATTTT

v_gene: TRBV6-6
j_gene: TRBJ2-3
abundance: -
d_gene: TRBD2
CDR3aa: CASKAGLSTDTQYF
CDR3nt: TGTGCCAGCAAAGCGGGACTTAGCACAGATACGCAGTATTTT

v_gene: TRBV6-1
j_gene: TRBJ1-6
abundance: -
d_gene: -
CDR3aa: CASSEVVGFYNSPLHF
CDR3nt: TGTGCCAGCAGTGAAGTGGTCGGTTTCTATAATTCACCCCTCCACTTT

v_gene: TRBV6-5
j_gene: TRBJ2-4
abundance: -
d_gene: -
CDR3aa: CASSYGVLGAKNIQYF
CDR3nt: TGTGCCAGCAGTTATGGCGTATTGGGTGCCAAAAACATTCAGTACTTC

v_gene: TRBV6-5
j_gene: TRBJ2-7
abundance: -
d_gene: -
CDR3aa: CASSYLFRGTSYEQYF
CDR3nt: TGTGCCAGCAGTTACTTGTTTCGGGGGACCTCCTACGAGCAGTACTTC

v_gene: TRBV5-6
j_gene: TRBJ2-7
abundance: -
d_gene: TRBD1
CDR3aa: CASSEDRRLGEQYF
CDR3nt: TGTGCCAGCAGCGAGGACAGGCGGTTGGGCGAGCAGTACTTC

v_gene: TRBV18
j_gene: TRBJ1-2
abundance: -
d_gene: TRBD1
CDR3aa: CASSPLSSLTYSETGNYGYTF
CDR3nt: TGTGCCAGCTCACCACTGTCTAGTTTAACCTACTCCGAGACAGGGAACTATGGCTACACCTTC

v_gene: TRBV5-1
j_gene: TRBJ2-5
abundance: -
d_gene: -
CDR3aa: CASSVGWYQETQYF
CDR3nt: TGCGCCAGCAGCGTGGGGTGGTACCAAGAGACCCAGTACTTC

v_gene: TRBV4-3
j_gene: TRBJ1-1
abundance: -
d_gene: -
CDR3aa: CASSQDLSSGGIKSEAFF
CDR3nt: TGCGCCAGCAGCCAAGATCTGAGTTCCGGAGGGATTAAGTCTGAAGCTTTCTTT

v_gene: TRBV9
j_gene: TRBJ2-1
abundance: -
d_gene: TRBD2
CDR3aa: CASSGGGLALYNEQFF
CDR3nt: TGTGCCAGCAGCGGAGGGGGACTAGCGCTTTACAATGAGCAGTTCTTC

v_gene: TRBV12-5
j_gene: TRBJ1-1
abundance: -
d_gene: -
CDR3aa: CASGLGQLNTEAFF
CDR3nt: TGTGCTAGTGGCTTGGGACAATTGAACACTGAAGCTTTCTTT

v_gene: TRBV5-1
j_gene: TRBJ2-2
abundance: -
d_gene: -
CDR3aa: CASSPSNTGELFF
CDR3nt: TGCGCCAGCAGCCCATCGAACACCGGGGAGCTGTTTTTT

v_gene: TRBV6-1
j_gene: TRBJ2-3
abundance: -
d_gene: TRBD2
CDR3aa: CASRGLGTDTQYF
CDR3nt: TGTGCCAGCAGGGGACTAGGGACAGATACGCAGTATTTT

v_gene: TRBV30
j_gene: TRBJ2-7
abundance: -
d_gene: -
CDR3aa: CAWSVSQGYRDEQYF
CDR3nt: TGTGCCTGGAGTGTATCCCAGGGGTATCGGGACGAGCAGTACTTC

v_gene: TRBV27
j_gene: TRBJ2-5
abundance: -
d_gene: TRBD2
CDR3aa: CASSSPGGLPTQYF
CDR3nt: TGTGCCAGCAGTTCACCGGGAGGCCTTCCGACCCAGTACTTC

v_gene: TRBV30
j_gene: TRBJ1-1
abundance: -
d_gene: -
CDR3aa: CAWKTGLEAFF
CDR3nt: TGTGCCTGGAAAACCGGACTGGAAGCTTTCTTT

v_gene: TRBV19
j_gene: TRBJ1-1
abundance: -
d_gene: -
CDR3aa: CASSKPTQGTEAFF
CDR3nt: TGTGCCAGTAGTAAGCCTACTCAGGGAACTGAAGCTTTCTTT

v_gene: TRBV6-5
j_gene: TRBJ2-3
abundance: -
d_gene: TRBD2
CDR3aa: CASSRTRADTQYF
CDR3nt: TGTGCCAGCAGTAGGACTAGAGCAGATACGCAGTATTTT

v_gene: TRBV7-9
j_gene: TRBJ2-5
abundance: few
d_gene: TRBD1
CDR3aa: CASSRDSQETQYF
CDR3nt: TGTGCCAGCAGCCGGGACAGCCAAGAGACCCAGTACTTC

v_gene: TRBV11-2
j_gene: TRBJ1-5
abundance: -
d_gene: -
CDR3aa: CASSLQGSGQPQHF
CDR3nt: TGTGCCAGCAGCTTACAGGGGTCGGGTCAGCCCCAGCATTTT

v_gene: TRBV12-5
j_gene: TRBJ2-3
abundance: -
d_gene: TRBD2
CDR3aa: CASGLMLAGPDTQYF
CDR3nt: TGTGCTAGTGGTTTAATGCTAGCGGGGCCCGATACGCAGTATTTT

v_gene: TRBV5-6
j_gene: TRBJ2-3
abundance: -
d_gene: -
CDR3aa: CASSFDLTDTQYF
CDR3nt: TGTGCCAGCAGCTTCGACCTCACAGATACGCAGTATTTT

v_gene: TRBV13
j_gene: TRBJ1-2
abundance: -
d_gene: -
CDR3aa: CASSPGGNGYTF
CDR3nt: TGTGCCAGCAGCCCTGGGGGGAACGGCTACACCTTC

v_gene: TRBV10-3
j_gene: TRBJ2-3
abundance: -
d_gene: -
CDR3aa: CAISVGGGPGADTQYF
CDR3nt: TGTGCCATCAGTGTGGGAGGAGGCCCCGGGGCAGATACGCAGTATTTT

v_gene: TRBV11-2
j_gene: TRBJ1-6
abundance: -
d_gene: -
CDR3aa: CASSLGTYNSPLHF
CDR3nt: TGTGCCAGCAGCTTGGGGACCTATAATTCACCCCTCCACTTT

v_gene: TRBV7-6
j_gene: TRBJ1-2
abundance: -
d_gene: TRBD1
CDR3aa: CASSLEPAGGRWGYGYTF
CDR3nt: TGTGCCAGCAGCTTAGAGCCGGCAGGGGGTCGTTGGGGCTATGGCTACACCTTC

v_gene: TRBV5-4
j_gene: TRBJ2-3
abundance: -
d_gene: -
CDR3aa: CASSFLRTVMVADTQYF
CDR3nt: TGTGCCAGCAGCTTTCTTAGAACGGTAATGGTCGCAGATACGCAGTATTTT

v_gene: TRBV30
j_gene: TRBJ2-7
abundance: -
d_gene: -
CDR3aa: CAWSPKGRGGSYEQYF
CDR3nt: TGTGCCTGGAGTCCTAAAGGAAGGGGGGGCTCCTACGAGCAGTACTTC

v_gene: TRBV30
j_gene: TRBJ2-7
abundance: once
d_gene: TRBD1
CDR3aa: CAWSPWDREQYF
CDR3nt: TGTGCCTGGAGTCCATGGGACAGGGAGCAGTACTTC

v_gene: TRBV28
j_gene: TRBJ2-7
abundance: -
d_gene: -
CDR3aa: CASSFPTLTYEQYF
CDR3nt: TGTGCCAGCAGTTTCCCGACGCTTACCTACGAGCAGTACTTC

v_gene: TRBV4-2
j_gene: TRBJ1-3
abundance: -
d_gene: -
CDR3aa: CASSQDVWREQTIYF
CDR3nt: TGTGCCAGCAGCCAAGATGTTTGGCGAGAACAGACCATATATTTT

v_gene: TRBV11-1
j_gene: TRBJ1-1
abundance: once
d_gene: -
CDR3aa: CASSYSMNTEAFF
CDR3nt: TGTGCCAGCAGCTACAGTATGAACACTGAAGCTTTCTTT